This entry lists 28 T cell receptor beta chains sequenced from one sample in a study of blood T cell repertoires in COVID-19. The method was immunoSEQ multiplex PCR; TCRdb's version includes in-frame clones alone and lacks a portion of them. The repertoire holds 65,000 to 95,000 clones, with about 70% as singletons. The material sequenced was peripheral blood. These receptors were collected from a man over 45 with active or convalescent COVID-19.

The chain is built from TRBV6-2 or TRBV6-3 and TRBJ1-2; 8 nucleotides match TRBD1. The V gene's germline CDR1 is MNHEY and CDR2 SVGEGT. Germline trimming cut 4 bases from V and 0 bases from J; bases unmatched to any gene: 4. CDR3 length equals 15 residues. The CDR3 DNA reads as TGTGCCAGCAGTTCCGGACAGGGAGCTAACTATGGCTACACCTTC. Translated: CASSSGQGANYGYTF.

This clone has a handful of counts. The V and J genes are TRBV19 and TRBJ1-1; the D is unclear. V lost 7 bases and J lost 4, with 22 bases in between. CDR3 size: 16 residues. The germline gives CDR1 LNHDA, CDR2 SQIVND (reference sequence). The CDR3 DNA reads TGTGCCAGTATCCCTTCGGAGGGCTTCGGAGGCACTGAAGCTTTCTTT. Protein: CASIPSEGFGGTEAFF.

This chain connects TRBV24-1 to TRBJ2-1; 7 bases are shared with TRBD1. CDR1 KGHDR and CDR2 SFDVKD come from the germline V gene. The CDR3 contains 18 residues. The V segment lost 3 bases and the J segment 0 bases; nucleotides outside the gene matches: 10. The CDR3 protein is CATSDINRGRSSYNEQFF. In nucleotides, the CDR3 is TGTGCCACCAGTGATATAAATAGGGGGCGAAGCTCCTACAATGAGCAGTTCTTC.

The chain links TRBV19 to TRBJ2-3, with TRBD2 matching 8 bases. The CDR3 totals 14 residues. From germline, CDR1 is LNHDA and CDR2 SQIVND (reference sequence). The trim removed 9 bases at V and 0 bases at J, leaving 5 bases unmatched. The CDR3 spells CASQRGTSTDTQYF. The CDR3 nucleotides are TGTGCCAGCCAGCGGGGGACAAGCACAGATACGCAGTATTTT.

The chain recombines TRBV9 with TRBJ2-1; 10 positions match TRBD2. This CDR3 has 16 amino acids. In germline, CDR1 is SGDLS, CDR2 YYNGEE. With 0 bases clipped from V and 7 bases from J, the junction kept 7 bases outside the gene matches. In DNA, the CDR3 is TGTGCCAGCAGCGTAGAGGGACTAGCGCGATCAAATGAGCAGTTCTTC. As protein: CASSVEGLARSNEQFF.

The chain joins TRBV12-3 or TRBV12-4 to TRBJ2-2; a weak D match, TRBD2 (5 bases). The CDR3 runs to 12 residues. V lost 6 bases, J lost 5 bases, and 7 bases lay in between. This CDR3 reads CASSRGTGELFF. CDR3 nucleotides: TGTGCCAGCAGCCGGGGAACCGGGGAGCTGTTTTTT.

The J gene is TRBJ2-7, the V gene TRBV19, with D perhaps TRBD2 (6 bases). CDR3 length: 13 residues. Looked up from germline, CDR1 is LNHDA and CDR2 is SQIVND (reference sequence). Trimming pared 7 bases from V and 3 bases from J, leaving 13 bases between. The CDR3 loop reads CASTPYGSYEQYF. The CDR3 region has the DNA TGTGCCAGTACCCCTTACGGGAGCTACGAGCAGTACTTC.

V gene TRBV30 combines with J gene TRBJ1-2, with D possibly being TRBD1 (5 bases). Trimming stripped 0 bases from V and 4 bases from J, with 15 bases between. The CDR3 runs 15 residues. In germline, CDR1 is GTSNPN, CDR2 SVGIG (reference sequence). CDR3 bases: TGTGCCTGGAGTGTAAGTCTCGGGGGTACCTATGGCTACACCTTC. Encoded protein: CAWSVSLGGTYGYTF.

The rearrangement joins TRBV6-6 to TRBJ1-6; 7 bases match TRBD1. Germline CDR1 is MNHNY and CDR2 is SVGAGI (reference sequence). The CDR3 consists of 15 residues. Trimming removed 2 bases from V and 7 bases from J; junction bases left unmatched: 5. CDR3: CASSYAGQLNSPLHF. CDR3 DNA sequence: TGTGCCAGCAGTTACGCGGGACAGCTAAATTCACCCCTCCACTTT.

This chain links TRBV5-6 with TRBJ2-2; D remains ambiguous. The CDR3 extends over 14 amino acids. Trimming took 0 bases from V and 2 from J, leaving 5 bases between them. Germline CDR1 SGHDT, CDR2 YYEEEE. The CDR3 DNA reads TGTGCCAGCAGCTTGGCCTATAACACCGGGGAGCTGTTTTTT. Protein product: CASSLAYNTGELFF.

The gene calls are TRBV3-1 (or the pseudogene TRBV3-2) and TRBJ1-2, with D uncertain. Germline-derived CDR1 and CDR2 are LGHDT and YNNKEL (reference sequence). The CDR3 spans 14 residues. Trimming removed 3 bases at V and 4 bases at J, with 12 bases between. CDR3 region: CASSQGRRSYGYTF. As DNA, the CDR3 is TGTGCCAGCAGCCAGGGGAGGAGGAGCTATGGCTACACCTTC.

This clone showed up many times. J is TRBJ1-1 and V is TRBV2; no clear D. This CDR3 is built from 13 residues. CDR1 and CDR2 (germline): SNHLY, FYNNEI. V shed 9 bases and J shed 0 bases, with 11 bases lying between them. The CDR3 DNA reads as TGTGCCAGTCGGGGTGAAATGAACACTGAAGCTTTCTTT. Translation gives CASRGEMNTEAFF.

DNA of the CDR3: TGCGCCAGCAGCTGGTTAGGACAGGCATACAATGAGCAGTTCTTC. Encoded protein: CASSWLGQAYNEQFF. The J gene is TRBJ2-1, the V gene TRBV5-1, with 7 bases lining up with TRBD1. CDR1 SGHRS and CDR2 YFSETQ come from the germline V gene. This CDR3 spans 15 amino acids. With V trimmed by 3 bases and J by 4 bases, 7 bases remained unmatched.

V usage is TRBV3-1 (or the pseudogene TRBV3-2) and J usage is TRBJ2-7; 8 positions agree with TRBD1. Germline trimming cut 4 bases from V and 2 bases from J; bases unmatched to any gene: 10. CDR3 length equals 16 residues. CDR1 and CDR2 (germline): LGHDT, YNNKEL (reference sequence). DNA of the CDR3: TGTGCCAGCAGCCGGGGCGGGACAGGACAAGCCTACGAGCAGTACTTC. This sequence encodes CASSRGGTGQAYEQYF.

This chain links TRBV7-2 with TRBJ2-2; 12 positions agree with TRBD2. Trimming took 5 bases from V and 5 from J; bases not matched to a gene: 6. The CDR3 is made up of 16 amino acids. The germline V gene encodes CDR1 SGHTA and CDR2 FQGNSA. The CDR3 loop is CASSILAGGRTGELFF. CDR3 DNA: TGTGCCAGCAGCATACTAGCGGGGGGAAGGACCGGGGAGCTGTTTTTT.

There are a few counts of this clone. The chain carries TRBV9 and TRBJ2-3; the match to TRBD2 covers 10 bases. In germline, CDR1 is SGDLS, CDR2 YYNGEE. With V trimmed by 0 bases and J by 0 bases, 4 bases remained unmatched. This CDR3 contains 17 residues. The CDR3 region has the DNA TGTGCCAGCAGCGTAGGACCACTAGCGGGGAGCACAGATACGCAGTATTTT. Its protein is CASSVGPLAGSTDTQYF.

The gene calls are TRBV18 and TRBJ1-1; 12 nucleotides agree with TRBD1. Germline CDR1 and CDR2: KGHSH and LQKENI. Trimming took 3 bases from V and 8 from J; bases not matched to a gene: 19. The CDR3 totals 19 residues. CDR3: CASSPRRSGTGGQEVEAFF. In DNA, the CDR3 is TGTGCCAGCTCACCTCGTCGTTCTGGGACAGGGGGCCAAGAGGTCGAAGCTTTCTTT. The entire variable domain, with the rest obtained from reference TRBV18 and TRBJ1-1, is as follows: NAGVMQNPRHLVRRRGQEARLRCSPMKGHSHVYWYRQLPEEGLKFMVYLQKENIIDESGMPKERFSAEFPKEGPSILRIQQVVRGDSAAYFCASSPRRSGTGGQEVEAFFGQGTRLTVV.

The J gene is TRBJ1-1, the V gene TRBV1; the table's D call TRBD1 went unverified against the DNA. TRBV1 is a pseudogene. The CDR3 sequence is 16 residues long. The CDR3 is CTSLPGQSLMNTEAFF. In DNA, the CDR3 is TGCACCAGCCTCCCGGGACAGAGTCTCATGAACACTGAAGCTTTCTTT.

CDR3 coding DNA: TGTGCCAGTAGTATTGGGGGGTCTCAAGAGACCCAGTACTTC. Its protein product is CASSIGGSQETQYF. The chain joins TRBV19 to TRBJ2-5, with D perhaps TRBD2 (6 bases). The CDR3 has 14 residues. V dropped 3 bases and J dropped 2 bases, with 10 bases sitting between them. Germline loops: CDR1 LNHDA, CDR2 SQIVND (reference sequence). Based on the CDR3 plus reference TRBV19 and TRBJ2-5, the full variable domain is DGGITQSPKYLFRKEGQNVTLSCEQNLNHDAMYWYRQDPGQGLRLIYYSQIVNDFQKGDIAEGYSVSREKKESFPLTVTSAQKNPTAFYLCASSIGGSQETQYFGPGTRLLVL.

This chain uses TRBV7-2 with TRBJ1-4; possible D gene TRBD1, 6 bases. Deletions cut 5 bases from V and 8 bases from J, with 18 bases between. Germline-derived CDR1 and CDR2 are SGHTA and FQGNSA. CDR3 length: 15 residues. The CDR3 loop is CASSPLGGASEKLFF. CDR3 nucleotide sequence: TGTGCCAGCAGCCCTTTAGGGGGGGCAAGCGAAAAACTGTTTTTT.

CDR3 sequence reads: CASSLSGASGNTIYF. The CDR3 DNA reads TGTGCCAGCAGCTTAAGTGGAGCCTCTGGAAACACCATATATTTT. The chain employs TRBV11-2 and TRBJ1-3, with D unresolved. This CDR3 has 15 amino acids. Looked up from germline, CDR1 is SGHAT and CDR2 is FQNNGV. Trimming took 2 bases from V and 0 from J, leaving 8 bases between them.

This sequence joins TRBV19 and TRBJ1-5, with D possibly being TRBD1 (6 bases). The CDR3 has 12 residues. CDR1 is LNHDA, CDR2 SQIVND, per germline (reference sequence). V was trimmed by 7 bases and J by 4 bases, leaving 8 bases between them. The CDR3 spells CASTGQNQPQHF. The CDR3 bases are TGTGCCAGTACCGGACAGAATCAGCCCCAGCATTTT.

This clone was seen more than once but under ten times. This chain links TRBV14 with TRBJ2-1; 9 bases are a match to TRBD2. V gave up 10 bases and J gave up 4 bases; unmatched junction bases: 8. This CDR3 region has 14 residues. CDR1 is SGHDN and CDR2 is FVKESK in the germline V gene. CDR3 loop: CATSSGLAYNEQFF. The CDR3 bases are TGTGCCACCTCCTCGGGACTAGCTTACAATGAGCAGTTCTTC.

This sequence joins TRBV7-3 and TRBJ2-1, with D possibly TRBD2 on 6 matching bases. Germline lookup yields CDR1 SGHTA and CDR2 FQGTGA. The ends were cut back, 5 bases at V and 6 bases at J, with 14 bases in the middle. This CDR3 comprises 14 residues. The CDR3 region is CASSPPGLGNEQFF. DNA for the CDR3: TGTGCCAGCAGCCCCCCGGGACTTGGCAATGAGCAGTTCTTC.

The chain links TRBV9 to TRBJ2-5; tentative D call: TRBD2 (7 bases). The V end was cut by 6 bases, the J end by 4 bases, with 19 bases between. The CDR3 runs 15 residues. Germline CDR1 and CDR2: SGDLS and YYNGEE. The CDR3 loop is CASNRWGGLGETQYF. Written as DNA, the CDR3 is TGTGCCAGCAACCGATGGGGGGGGCTAGGAGAGACCCAGTACTTC.

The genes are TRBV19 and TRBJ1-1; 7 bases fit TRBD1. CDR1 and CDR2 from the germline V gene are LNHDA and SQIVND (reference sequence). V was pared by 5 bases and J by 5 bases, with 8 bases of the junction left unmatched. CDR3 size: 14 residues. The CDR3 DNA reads TGTGCCAGTAGTCCCTGGGACAGAAGAACTGAAGCTTTCTTT. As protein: CASSPWDRRTEAFF.

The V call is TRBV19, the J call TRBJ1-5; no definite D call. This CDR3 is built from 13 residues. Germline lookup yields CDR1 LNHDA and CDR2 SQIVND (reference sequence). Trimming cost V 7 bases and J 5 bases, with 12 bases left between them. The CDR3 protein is CASKGGWDQPQHF. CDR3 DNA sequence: TGTGCCAGTAAGGGAGGCTGGGATCAGCCCCAGCATTTT.

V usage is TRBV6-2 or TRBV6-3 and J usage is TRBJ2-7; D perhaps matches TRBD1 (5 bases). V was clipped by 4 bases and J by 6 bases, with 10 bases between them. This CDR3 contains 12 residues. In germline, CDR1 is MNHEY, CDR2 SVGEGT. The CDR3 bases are TGTGCCAGCAGTTCCCAGGGTCTCGAGCAGTACTTC. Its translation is CASSSQGLEQYF.